This is a list of T cell receptor beta chains from one sample in a study of blood T cell repertoires in COVID-19. The protocol was immunoSEQ multiplex PCR, while the TCRdb copy is restricted to in-frame clones and leaves out a portion. The top ten hold about 1.9% of the sample, which has 100,000 to 150,000 clones, 90% to 95% seen once. Source material: peripheral blood. The receptors were sampled from a man aged 50 to 60 with COVID-19, enrolled during active disease. Each CDR3 is given with its conserved first and last residue. D genes are given only for firm matches. Clone size is not always given. Where it is, it says once, few, many or a class for expanded clones.

TRBV29-1	TRBD2	TRBJ2-2	NA	CSVERLAGNTGELFF	TGCAGCGTTGAACGCCTAGCGGGGAACACCGGGGAGCTGTTTTTT
TRBV10-3	TRBD2	TRBJ2-1	NA	CAIKGPSGRDNEQFF	TGTGCCATCAAGGGGCCTAGCGGGAGGGACAATGAGCAGTTCTTC
TRBV11-3	NA	TRBJ2-1	NA	CASSLGQLNEQFF	TGTGCCAGCAGCTTAGGACAGCTCAATGAGCAGTTCTTC
TRBV27	NA	TRBJ1-1	NA	CASRGLGQTEAFF	TGTGCCAGCAGGGGGCTCGGACAAACTGAAGCTTTCTTT
TRBV4-3	NA	TRBJ2-3	NA	CASSQASLGVDTQYF	TGCGCCAGCAGCCAGGCGTCTCTAGGGGTGGATACGCAGTATTTT
TRBV5-1	TRBD1	TRBJ2-1	NA	CASSSGTEYNEQFF	TGCGCCAGCAGCTCCGGGACAGAGTACAATGAGCAGTTCTTC
TRBV7-3	TRBD2	TRBJ2-1	NA	CASSLTGTRRDEQFF	TGTGCCAGCAGCCTAACCGGGACTAGGCGCGATGAGCAGTTCTTC
TRBV6-6	NA	TRBJ2-7	NA	CASSRTGSYEQYF	TGTGCCAGCAGTCGGACGGGTTCCTACGAGCAGTACTTC
TRBV24-1	TRBD1	TRBJ2-5	NA	CATSAPGQGETQYF	TGTGCCACCAGTGCCCCGGGACAGGGAGAGACCCAGTACTTC
TRBV11-1	TRBD2	TRBJ2-5	NA	CASSLAGGRGETQYF	TGTGCCAGCAGCCTAGCGGGAGGGCGGGGAGAGACCCAGTACTTC
TRBV6-2/TRBV6-3	TRBD2	TRBJ2-2	NA	CASSYGAGGNTGELFF	TGTGCCAGCAGTTACGGGGCGGGAGGAAACACCGGGGAGCTGTTTTTT
TRBV6-4	NA	TRBJ2-1	NA	CASSRELQGEQFF	TGTGCCAGCAGTAGAGAACTACAGGGAGAGCAGTTCTTC
TRBV5-1	TRBD2	TRBJ2-1	NA	CASSLSVAGNEQFF	TGCGCCAGCAGCTTGTCGGTAGCGGGGAATGAGCAGTTCTTC
TRBV19	TRBD2	TRBJ2-6	NA	CAISPGGPGSGANVLTF	TGTGCCATTTCCCCGGGGGGTCCCGGCTCTGGGGCCAACGTCCTGACTTTC
TRBV14	NA	TRBJ2-7	NA	CASSPLSVLLPPRQYF	TGTGCCAGCAGCCCCCTGTCCGTCCTATTACCTCCCCGGCAGTACTTC
TRBV19	TRBD2	TRBJ2-5	NA	CASSISAGVETQYF	TGTGCCAGTAGTATATCTGCGGGAGTAGAGACCCAGTACTTC
TRBV3-1/TRBV3-2	NA	TRBJ2-3	NA	CASSQDLARTQYF	TGTGCCAGCAGCCAAGATCTAGCTCGTACGCAGTATTTT
TRBV28	TRBD2	TRBJ2-2	NA	CASRPPMGGRHTGELFF	TGTGCCAGCAGACCCCCTATGGGCGGGAGGCACACCGGGGAGCTGTTTTTT
TRBV6-6	NA	TRBJ2-1	NA	CASSYSPSILYNEQFF	TGTGCCAGCAGTTACTCTCCTAGTATCCTTTACAATGAGCAGTTCTTC
TRBV2	TRBD1	TRBJ2-7	NA	CASNFGQGGTYEQYF	TGTGCCAGCAACTTCGGACAGGGGGGGACCTACGAGCAGTACTTC
TRBV27	TRBD1	TRBJ1-1	once	CASMVGDRATEAFF	TGTGCCAGCATGGTTGGCGACAGGGCCACTGAAGCTTTCTTT
TRBV7-3	NA	TRBJ2-3	NA	CASSFFPGDTQYF	TGTGCCAGCAGCTTCTTCCCCGGGGATACGCAGTATTTT
TRBV5-1	NA	TRBJ2-3	NA	CASSLVGQGFRTDTQYF	TGCGCCAGCAGCTTGGTAGGCCAGGGCTTTCGCACAGATACGCAGTATTTT
TRBV5-1	TRBD1	TRBJ2-7	NA	CASSLGRGYSEQYF	TGCGCCAGCAGCTTGGGCAGGGGGTACAGCGAGCAGTACTTC
TRBV7-3	NA	TRBJ1-5	few	CASSHNTGYSNQPQHF	TGTGCCAGCAGCCATAACACAGGGTATAGCAATCAGCCCCAGCATTTT
TRBV7-2	TRBD1	TRBJ1-6	NA	CASSLEGQIGSPLHF	TGTGCCAGCAGCTTAGAGGGACAGATTGGTTCACCCCTCCACTTT
TRBV5-1	NA	TRBJ2-3	NA	CASSSEGMTDTQYF	TGCGCCAGCAGCTCAGAGGGAATGACAGATACGCAGTATTTT
TRBV2	NA	TRBJ2-1	NA	CASSADNEQFF	TGTGCCAGCAGTGCTGACAATGAGCAGTTCTTC
TRBV13	NA	TRBJ1-4	NA	CASSQGAATNEKLFF	TGTGCCAGCAGCCAAGGGGCTGCAACTAATGAAAAACTGTTTTTT
TRBV29-1	TRBD2	TRBJ2-7	NA	CSVGLAGDEQYF	TGCAGCGTAGGACTAGCGGGAGACGAGCAGTACTTC
TRBV4-3	NA	TRBJ1-5	NA	CASSQEVITQGQPQHF	TGCGCCAGCAGCCAAGAAGTTATAACACAGGGCCAGCCCCAGCATTTT
TRBV28	NA	TRBJ1-1	NA	CASSSQGLNTEAFF	TGTGCCAGCAGTTCCCAGGGATTGAACACTGAAGCTTTCTTT
TRBV2	NA	TRBJ2-2	NA	CATGANTGELFF	TGTGCCACCGGGGCGAACACCGGGGAGCTGTTTTTT
TRBV29-1	NA	TRBJ2-1	NA	CSAQSGGTSYNEQFF	TGCAGCGCCCAGTCGGGCGGGACTTCCTACAATGAGCAGTTCTTC
TRBV18	NA	TRBJ2-1	NA	CASSPTGNEQFF	TGTGCCAGCTCACCTACCGGTAATGAGCAGTTCTTC
TRBV7-2	NA	TRBJ2-1	once	CASSLEGVEQFF	TGTGCCAGCAGCTTAGAAGGGGTTGAGCAGTTCTTC
TRBV29-1	NA	TRBJ1-1	NA	CSVEVGGDTEAFF	TGCAGCGTTGAGGTAGGGGGGGACACTGAAGCTTTCTTT
TRBV10-3	TRBD1	TRBJ2-3	NA	CAIRTAGTGGPDTQYF	TGTGCCATCAGGACTGCCGGGACAGGGGGCCCAGATACGCAGTATTTT
TRBV5-4	NA	TRBJ2-2	NA	CASSLWQGMAGELFF	TGTGCCAGCAGCTTGTGGCAGGGGATGGCCGGGGAGCTGTTTTTT
TRBV5-1	TRBD1	TRBJ2-7	NA	CASSLGRQGQGDSYEQYF	TGCGCCAGCAGCTTGGGGCGGCAGGGACAGGGGGACAGCTACGAGCAGTACTTC
TRBV7-9	TRBD2	TRBJ2-5	NA	CASSQTSGSARETQYF	TGTGCCAGCAGCCAAACTAGCGGGAGTGCTCGAGAGACCCAGTACTTC
TRBV18	TRBD1	TRBJ1-1	NA	CASSPQATGVPNTEAFF	TGTGCCAGCTCACCACAAGCGACAGGGGTCCCTAACACTGAAGCTTTCTTT